This T cell receptor (beta chain) was retrieved from a study of spatial heterogeneity in lung cancer. All TCR cDNA molecules were individually tagged with a unique molecular identifier. TCRdb re-derived calls from the 5' RACE reads in MiXCR, one entry per CDR3 protein. The data contain 55,000 to 70,000 distinct CDR3 sequences, nearly 6.5% of them singletons. The germline V gene encodes CDR1 SGHVT and CDR2 SQSDAQ. Trimming shortened V by 5 bases and J by 0 bases, and 14 bases separated the two germline ends. The length of the CDR3 is 16 residues. This clonotype has ten or more counts. As to time point: sample taken at primary tumor resection. Untreated early-stage non-small cell lung cancer patients, around 70 in total, were the donors. The input material, whole RNA from tumor, nontumor lung or frozen PBMC, was sequenced unsorted.

The TCR originated in a female donor with early-stage non-small cell lung cancer. The rearrangement links TRBV7-4 to TRBJ1-5; D is ambiguous. The sequences come from PBMCs, collected at surgery. CDR3 bases: TGTGCCAGCAGCCCGTTCGGAGAGTATAGCAATCAGCCCCAGCATTTT. It codes for CASSPFGEYSNQPQHF.